The entry below gives a single TCR beta chain sequence along with its context. Its specificity is unknown. The identical CDR3 is also encoded by other nucleotide sequences in the sample. The sequencing template was cDNA reverse transcribed from extracted RNA. Sequenced by immunoSEQ multiplex PCR; TCRdb stores in-frame clones only, minus some. This sample yields 150,000 to 200,000 clones, of which around 50% are seen a single time; roughly 14% belongs to the top ten. These data belong to a study of CD8+ T cells in alopecia areata. Study-wide points: Lesional scalp exceeded normal scalp in clonality, especially in alopecia totalis/universalis.

The specimen was CD4+ T cells sorted from blood, collected at week 0. This sequence was found in a human donor with alopecia areata.

The CDR3 DNA is TGTGCCAGCAGTAGAGTCGGGACGAACTATGGCTACACCTTC. As protein: CASSRVGTNYGYTF. The chain joins TRBV6-5 to TRBJ1-2; possibly TRBD1 for D (5 bases). The CDR3 loop spans 14 amino acids. Germline-derived CDR1 and CDR2 are MNHEY and SVGAGI. Deletions cut 5 bases from V and 2 bases from J, with 12 bases between.